The 29 T cell receptor beta chains reported below all come from one sample, sequenced in a study of T cell responses to AZD1222 COVID-19 vaccine. Sequenced by immunoSEQ multiplex PCR; TCRdb stores in-frame clones only, minus some. The sample records about 120,000 clones, over 70% being singletons. This material consisted of peripheral blood, taken on day 0 of AZD1222 vaccination. The receptors come from an adult in good health.

The V and J genes are TRBV7-9 and TRBJ2-7; weak D call: TRBD1 (5 bases). The V gene's germline CDR1 is SEHNR and CDR2 FQNEAQ (reference sequence). V was trimmed by 4 bases and J by 3 bases, leaving 10 bases between them. This CDR3 region has 13 residues. For the CDR3, the DNA is TGTGCCAGCAGCTCCGGAAGGGGCTACGAGCAGTACTTC. Protein: CASSSGRGYEQYF.

The V and J genes are TRBV6-5 and TRBJ1-2, with D hard to call. This CDR3 contains 13 residues. V shed 6 bases and J shed 0 bases, with 8 bases lying between them. CDR1 is MNHEY and CDR2 is SVGAGI in the germline V gene. The CDR3 sequence: CASSSPTNYGYTF. The CDR3 bases are TGTGCCAGCAGCTCACCTACTAACTATGGCTACACCTTC.

J is TRBJ2-7 and V is TRBV3-1 (or the pseudogene TRBV3-2); D possibly uses TRBD1 or TRBD2 (6 bases each). Trimming removed 2 bases at V and 4 bases at J, with 21 bases between. The germline gives CDR1 LGHDT, CDR2 YNNKEL (reference sequence). The CDR3 totals 17 residues. The CDR3: CASSQHLGGNGSYEQYF. The CDR3 coding sequence is TGTGCCAGCAGCCAACACCTAGGGGGGAATGGGTCATACGAGCAGTACTTC.

The rearrangement uses TRBV19 and TRBJ1-4, with D unresolved. The CDR3 extends over 11 amino acids. Germline V CDR1 and CDR2: LNHDA, SQIVND (reference sequence). The V end lost 3 bases, the J end lost 8 bases, and 4 bases lay between the germline ends. Here the CDR3 DNA reads TGTGCCAGTAGTATCCGGGAAAAACTGTTTTTT. It specifies CASSIREKLFF.

The chain recombines TRBV15 with TRBJ1-3; D is ambiguous. The V and J ends lost 0 bases and 0 bases respectively, with 6 bases between them. Germline V gene sequence: CDR1 LNHNV, CDR2 YYDKDF (reference sequence). The CDR3 has 15 residues. The CDR3 is CATSRDRGSGNTIYF. In DNA form, the CDR3 reads TGTGCCACCAGCAGAGATCGGGGCTCTGGAAACACCATATATTTT.

The V and J genes are TRBV27 and TRBJ1-6; D is undetermined. This CDR3 spans 13 amino acids. V was pared by 0 bases and J by 10 bases, with 7 bases between. Germline-derived CDR1 and CDR2 are MNHEY and SMNVEV (reference sequence). CDR3 coding DNA: TGTGCCAGCAGTTTATCGAGGGAATCACCCCTCCACTTT. It encodes CASSLSRESPLHF.

This clone is classed as medium-sized. The V gene is TRBV6-1, the J gene TRBJ2-6; D call uncertain. The germline gives CDR1 MNHNS, CDR2 SASEGT. The CDR3 contains 16 residues. V was pared by 4 bases and J by 0 bases, with 10 bases between. The CDR3 sequence is CASSAEVGSGANVLTF. The DNA for the CDR3 is TGTGCCAGCAGTGCCGAGGTCGGCTCTGGGGCCAACGTCCTGACTTTC.

The rearrangement joins TRBV7-2 to TRBJ2-7; D gene ambiguous. Per germline, CDR1 SGHTA and CDR2 FQGNSA. The CDR3 runs to 15 residues. V shed 4 bases and J shed 0 bases, with 13 bases lying between them. The CDR3 DNA is TGTGCCAGCAGCTCCCCCAGGCGCCCCTCCTACGAGCAGTACTTC. Residues: CASSSPRRPSYEQYF.

The J gene is TRBJ1-5, the V gene TRBV18; possible D gene TRBD1, 6 bases. CDR1 is KGHSH, CDR2 LQKENI, per germline. The CDR3 runs to 16 residues. The V end lost 6 bases, the J end lost 4 bases, and 19 bases lay between the germline ends. The CDR3 sequence: CASSRTGGGGNQPQHF. Here the CDR3 DNA reads TGTGCCAGCTCCCGAACAGGAGGGGGAGGTAATCAGCCCCAGCATTTT.

V gene TRBV30 combines with J gene TRBJ2-7; D gene unclear. V lost 3 bases, J lost 3 bases, and 12 bases lay in between. This CDR3 spans 13 amino acids. The germline V gene has CDR1 GTSNPN and CDR2 SVGIG (reference sequence). CDR3 loop: CAWSLTGFYEQYF. DNA of the CDR3: TGTGCCTGGAGCCTCACGGGTTTCTACGAGCAGTACTTC.

The chain joins TRBV7-2 to TRBJ1-1; D is ambiguous. Per germline, CDR1 SGHTA and CDR2 FQGNSA. Trimming pared 2 bases from V and 5 bases from J, leaving 12 bases between. This CDR3 is built from 14 residues. CDR3 sequence: CASSLNSAETEAFF. The CDR3 DNA follows: TGTGCCAGCAGCTTAAATTCTGCCGAGACTGAAGCTTTCTTT.

The rearrangement uses TRBV5-4 and TRBJ2-1; 9 nucleotides line up with TRBD2. Looked up from germline, CDR1 is SGHNT and CDR2 is YYREEE (reference sequence). V was clipped by 3 bases and J by 8 bases; unmatched bases: 9. This CDR3 has 15 residues. The CDR3 sequence: CASSWARTSAHEQFF. CDR3 DNA: TGTGCCAGCAGCTGGGCCCGGACTAGCGCCCATGAGCAGTTCTTC. The entire variable domain, with the rest obtained from reference TRBV5-4 and TRBJ2-1, is as follows: ETGVTQSPTHLIKTRGQQVTLRCSSQSGHNTVSWYQQALGQGPQFIFQYYREEENGRGNFPPRFSGLQFPNYSSELNVNALELDDSALYLCASSWARTSAHEQFFGPGTRLTVL.

The J gene is TRBJ2-1, the V gene TRBV18; TRBD2 aligns across 11 bases. The CDR3 consists of 15 residues. The germline V gene encodes CDR1 KGHSH and CDR2 LQKENI. The J segment lost 8 bases and the V segment lost 0 bases, leaving 3 bases of the junction unmatched. The CDR3 loop is CASSPPSGGGDEQFF. The CDR3, as DNA: TGTGCCAGCTCACCACCTAGCGGGGGGGGCGATGAGCAGTTCTTC.

This clone was detected a few times. The V and J genes are TRBV2 and TRBJ1-6; 11 bases align to TRBD1. The length of the CDR3 is 16 residues. After removal of 6 bases from V and 9 bases from J, the junction contained 10 bases not matched to a gene. Germline V CDR1 and CDR2: SNHLY, FYNNEI. Written as DNA, the CDR3 is TGTGCCAGCAGAATAAATACCGGGACAGGGGGTTCACCCCTCCACTTT. Translating it yields CASRINTGTGGSPLHF.

The chain employs TRBV6-2 or TRBV6-3 and TRBJ2-2; the D is unclear. The CDR3 contains 18 residues. Trimming removed 4 bases at V and 0 bases at J, with 18 bases between. Germline lookup yields CDR1 MNHEY and CDR2 SVGEGT. The DNA of the CDR3 is TGTGCCAGCAGTTTCCCCCGGTGGCAGACCGCGAACACCGGGGAGCTGTTTTTT. Translating gives CASSFPRWQTANTGELFF.

The genes are TRBV30 and TRBJ2-7, with 7 bases that match TRBD2. CDR3 length equals 14 residues. V shed 6 bases and J 5 bases; nucleotides not matched to a gene: 13. Germline loops: CDR1 GTSNPN, CDR2 SVGIG (reference sequence). CDR3 in DNA: TGTGCCTGTCTTAGGAGCGGGGCCCCCCACGAGCAGTACTTC. The encoded protein is CACLRSGAPHEQYF. Together with reference TRBV30 and TRBJ2-7, the CDR3 gives the full variable domain: SQTIHQWPATLVQPVGSPLSLECTVEGTSNPNLYWYRQAAGRGLQLLFYSVGIGQISSEVPQNLSASRPQDRQFILSSKKLLLSDSGFYLCACLRSGAPHEQYFGPGTRLTVT.

This clone was seen only once. This rearrangement joins TRBV24-1 to TRBJ2-1; 10 bases agree with TRBD1. In germline, CDR1 is KGHDR, CDR2 SFDVKD. This CDR3 contains 17 residues. Losses at the gene ends were 3 bases for V and 4 bases for J; bases not matched to a gene: 8. CDR3 DNA sequence: TGTGCCACCAGTGATGCTCGGACAGGGGGATTTTACAATGAGCAGTTCTTC. Translation gives CATSDARTGGFYNEQFF.

This chain links TRBV11-2 with TRBJ2-6, with TRBD2 matching 7 bases. The germline gives CDR1 SGHAT, CDR2 FQNNGV. CDR3 length: 16 residues. Trimming removed 4 bases from V and 0 bases from J; junction bases left unmatched: 3. The CDR3 sequence is CASSSGGYSGANVLTF. The CDR3 DNA reads TGTGCCAGCAGCTCCGGGGGGTACTCTGGGGCCAACGTCCTGACTTTC.

V gene TRBV6-5 combines with J gene TRBJ1-4; D remains ambiguous. Trimming took 5 bases from V and 0 from J, leaving 7 bases between them. Germline CDR1 is MNHEY and CDR2 is SVGAGI. This CDR3 contains 14 residues. CDR3 DNA: TGTGCCAGCAGTCGACTTTCAACTAATGAAAAACTGTTTTTT. It is translated as CASSRLSTNEKLFF.

The chain couples TRBV2 to TRBJ2-1; no firm D call. This CDR3 has 13 amino acids. CDR1 is SNHLY and CDR2 is FYNNEI in the germline V gene. V was clipped by 8 bases and J by 4 bases, with 12 bases between them. The CDR3 region is CASDTLPYNEQFF. CDR3 DNA: TGTGCCAGCGATACCCTCCCGTACAATGAGCAGTTCTTC.

The chain recombines TRBV28 with TRBJ1-2; 11 bases agree with TRBD1. The junction had 7 bases not matched to a gene; V was cut back by 6 bases and J by 4 bases. Germline CDR1 MDHEN, CDR2 SYDVKM. CDR3 length: 15 residues. The CDR3 reads CASSTDRGLSYGYTF. CDR3 DNA: TGTGCCAGCAGCACGGACAGGGGGCTCAGCTATGGCTACACCTTC.

J is TRBJ1-5 and V is TRBV7-8; TRBD1 might be the D (6 bases). CDR1 is SGHVS and CDR2 is FQNEAQ in the germline V gene. The length of the CDR3 is 17 residues. Trimming left V 5 bases short and J 5 bases short, with 22 bases between. CDR3 loop: CASSQGTLTRPDQPQHF. Written as DNA, the CDR3 is TGTGCCAGCAGCCAAGGGACACTCACCCGCCCTGATCAGCCCCAGCATTTT.

This clone occurred a few times. This sequence joins TRBV30 and TRBJ1-4; D possibly corresponds to TRBD1 (5 bases). Between the trimmed V and J ends, which lost 2 bases and 2 bases, there was a span of 12 bases. Germline V gene lookup returns CDR1 GTSNPN and CDR2 SVGIG (reference sequence). This CDR3 region has 15 residues. CDR3 in amino acids: CAWSYAGGTNEKLFF. The CDR3 bases are TGTGCCTGGAGTTACGCTGGGGGGACTAATGAAAAACTGTTTTTT.

The chain couples TRBV11-3 to TRBJ1-2; possible D gene TRBD1, 5 bases. The V and J ends lost 0 bases and 5 bases respectively, with 10 bases between them. The CDR3 covers 14 residues. Germline V gives CDR1 SGHNT, CDR2 YENEEA. The CDR3 sequence: CASSLEGQVYGYTF. DNA for the CDR3: TGTGCCAGCAGCTTAGAGGGGCAGGTTTATGGCTACACCTTC.

The rearrangement uses TRBV4-1 and TRBJ1-3; D remains ambiguous. Germline V gene data show CDR1 as MGHRA and CDR2 as YSYEKL. The CDR3 extends over 16 amino acids. Trimming took off 2 bases at V and 0 bases at J, with 11 bases between the two ends. The CDR3 is CASSQLPEGSGNTIYF. The DNA for the CDR3 is TGCGCCAGCAGCCAACTGCCGGAGGGCTCTGGAAACACCATATATTTT.

This sequence joins TRBV6-5 and TRBJ1-4; no clear D. CDR3 size: 13 residues. V was shortened by 9 bases and J by 4 bases, with 12 bases between the two germline ends. Germline CDR1 reads MNHEY; CDR2 reads SVGAGI. This chain's CDR3 is CASRTDYNEKLFF. In DNA, the CDR3 is TGTGCCAGTAGGACGGATTATAATGAAAAACTGTTTTTT.

V usage is TRBV19 and J usage is TRBJ1-2, with TRBD1 as a possible D gene (6 bases). This CDR3 has 14 amino acids. V was pared by 3 bases and J by 4 bases, with 12 bases between. Germline V gene sequence: CDR1 LNHDA, CDR2 SQIVND (reference sequence). CDR3 residues: CASSIMTGAYGYTF. In DNA, the CDR3 is TGTGCCAGTAGTATTATGACAGGAGCCTATGGCTACACCTTC.

This clone showed up just a few times. The chain links TRBV5-8 to TRBJ1-4, with 7 bases aligning to TRBD1. In germline, CDR1 is SGHTS, CDR2 YDEGEE. The J segment lost 7 bases and the V segment lost 0 bases, leaving 9 bases of the junction unmatched. The CDR3 covers 16 residues. This chain's CDR3 is CASSLGSQGPREKLFF. In DNA form, the CDR3 reads TGTGCCAGCAGCTTGGGCTCACAGGGGCCGCGTGAAAAACTGTTTTTT.

The CDR3 region has the DNA TGTGCCAGTACCCCCCGGTTCGGGCTCGGAAACACCATATATTTT. This encodes CASTPRFGLGNTIYF. The rearrangement joins TRBV19 to TRBJ1-3; the D is unclear. Trimming removed 7 bases at V and 4 bases at J, with 17 bases between. The CDR3 has 15 residues. Germline V gene sequence: CDR1 LNHDA, CDR2 SQIVND (reference sequence).